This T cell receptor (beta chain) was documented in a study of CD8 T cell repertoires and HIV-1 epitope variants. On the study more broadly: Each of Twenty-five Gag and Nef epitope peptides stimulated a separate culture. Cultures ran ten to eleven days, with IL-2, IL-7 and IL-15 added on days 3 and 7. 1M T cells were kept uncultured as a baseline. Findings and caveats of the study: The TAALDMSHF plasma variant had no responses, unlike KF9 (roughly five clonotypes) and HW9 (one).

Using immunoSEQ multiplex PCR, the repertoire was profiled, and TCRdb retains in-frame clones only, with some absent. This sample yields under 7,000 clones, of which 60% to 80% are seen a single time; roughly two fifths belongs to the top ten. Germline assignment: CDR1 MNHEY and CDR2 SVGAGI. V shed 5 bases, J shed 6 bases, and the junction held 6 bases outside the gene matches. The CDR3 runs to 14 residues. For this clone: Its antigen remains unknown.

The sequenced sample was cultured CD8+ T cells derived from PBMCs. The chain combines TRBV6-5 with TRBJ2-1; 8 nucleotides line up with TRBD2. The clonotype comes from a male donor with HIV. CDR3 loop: CASSRSGTSNEQFF. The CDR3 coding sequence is TGTGCCAGCAGTCGTTCCGGGACTAGCAATGAGCAGTTCTTC.